Below, 22 T cell receptor beta chains from the same sample are listed, as sequenced in a study of OX40 agonist ivuxolimab in advanced cancers. TCRdb's table, derived via immunoSEQ multiplex PCR, lists solely in-frame clones and lacks some. The sample consists of 85,000 to 100,000 clones, roughly 94% of them appearing once. The starting material was CD4+ or CD8+ T cells sorted from blood, obtained in a trial of the OX40 agonist ivuxolimab. The receptors come from an adult with an advanced solid tumor such as melanoma, head and neck, liver or kidney cancer.

The chain couples TRBV4-3 to TRBJ2-2, with 7 bases that match TRBD1. V trimming: 4 bases; J trimming: 3 bases; junction bases outside the gene matches: 8. The CDR3 has 16 amino acids. Germline V gene lookup returns CDR1 LGHNA and CDR2 YSLEER. This chain's CDR3 is CASSRSETGDTGELFF. CDR3 sequence (DNA): TGCGCCAGCAGCCGTTCGGAAACAGGGGACACCGGGGAGCTGTTTTTT.

The chain is built from TRBV5-6 and TRBJ1-5; 7 nucleotides agree with TRBD1. Losses at the gene ends were 0 bases for V and 0 bases for J; bases not matched to a gene: 6. Germline V gene sequence: CDR1 SGHDT, CDR2 YYEEEE. The CDR3 extends over 17 amino acids. CDR3 residues: CASSLGQGGYSNQPQHF. The CDR3 nucleotides read TGTGCCAGCAGCTTGGGCCAGGGGGGCTATAGCAATCAGCCCCAGCATTTT.

The gene calls are TRBV18 and TRBJ1-1; D gene unclear. The CDR3 runs 13 residues. In germline, CDR1 is KGHSH, CDR2 LQKENI. V was pared by 6 bases and J by 0 bases, with 8 bases between. The chain's CDR3 is CASSREVNTEAFF. For the CDR3, the DNA is TGTGCCAGCTCCCGGGAGGTGAACACTGAAGCTTTCTTT.

This chain connects TRBV6-5 to TRBJ2-7; 9 nucleotides line up with TRBD1. The V gene end was trimmed by 0 bases and the J gene end by 4 bases; junction bases not matched to a gene: 7. This CDR3 spans 16 amino acids. CDR1 and CDR2 from the germline V gene are MNHEY and SVGAGI. The CDR3 region is CASSYSMGQGWYEQYF. The CDR3 nucleotides are TGTGCCAGCAGTTACTCGATGGGACAGGGCTGGTACGAGCAGTACTTC.

V is TRBV12-5 and J is TRBJ1-3; D uncertain. The germline gives CDR1 LGHNT, CDR2 FRNRAP. V lost 0 bases and J 2 bases, leaving 8 bases between the germline ends. The CDR3 extends over 15 amino acids. CDR3 coding DNA: TGTGCTAGTGGTTTGGTCTGGGGAGCTGGAAACACCATATATTTT. Translating gives CASGLVWGAGNTIYF.

The chain joins TRBV28 to TRBJ1-4, with D uncertain. Trimming left V 6 bases short and J 2 bases short, with 13 bases between. Looked up from germline, CDR1 is MDHEN and CDR2 is SYDVKM. The CDR3 consists of 15 residues. For the CDR3, the DNA is TGTGCCAGCAGCCGTGGCCTTAGGACTAATGAAAAACTGTTTTTT. Its protein is CASSRGLRTNEKLFF.

The table lists this clone with a few counts. This chain links TRBV6-1 with TRBJ1-2; possibly TRBD1 for D (6 bases). The length of the CDR3 is 16 residues. The ends were cut back, 1 base at V and 5 bases at J, with 17 bases in the middle. From germline, CDR1 is MNHNS and CDR2 SASEGT. The CDR3 nucleotides are TGTGCCAGCAGTGAAGACGGCAGGGGCTTAGGGTATGGCTACACCTTC. This sequence encodes CASSEDGRGLGYGYTF.

This sequence joins TRBV27 and TRBJ2-1; 8 bases align to TRBD2. The junction had 11 bases not matched to a gene; V was cut back by 7 bases and J by 0 bases. Germline loops: CDR1 MNHEY, CDR2 SMNVEV (reference sequence). CDR3 size: 17 residues. The DNA of the CDR3 is TGTGCCAGCACCCGGGGAACTAGCGGTCCCTCCTACAATGAGCAGTTCTTC. Translation gives CASTRGTSGPSYNEQFF.

The chain carries TRBV6-1 and TRBJ2-5; 12 nucleotides match TRBD2. The CDR3 sequence is 18 residues long. Per the germline V gene, CDR1 is MNHNS and CDR2 is SASEGT. The V segment lost 0 bases and the J segment 4 bases; nucleotides outside the gene matches: 9. CDR3 nucleotide sequence: TGTGCCAGCAGTGAAGCCCTACTAGCGGGGGGCCGGGTAGAGACCCAGTACTTC. This encodes CASSEALLAGGRVETQYF.

This chain joins TRBV9 and TRBJ2-1; TRBD2 agrees at 8 bases. The CDR3 is 16 amino acids. With V trimmed by 0 bases and J by 4 bases, 6 bases remained unmatched. Germline V gene data show CDR1 as SGDLS and CDR2 as YYNGEE. Here the CDR3 DNA reads TGTGCCAGCAGCGTAGGGTTAGCGGGAAAATACAATGAGCAGTTCTTC. Translation gives CASSVGLAGKYNEQFF.

The chain employs TRBV29-1 and TRBJ2-5, with a possible D match to TRBD2 (6 bases). The CDR3 sequence is 12 residues long. The germline CDR1 and CDR2 sequences are SQVTM and ANQGSEA. Trimming pared 3 bases from V and 6 bases from J, leaving 11 bases between. CDR3 region: CSVDGGTKTQYF. CDR3 sequence (DNA): TGCAGCGTTGATGGGGGGACGAAGACCCAGTACTTC.

V usage is TRBV11-2 and J usage is TRBJ1-6; D may be TRBD1 (5 bases). There are 14 residues in the CDR3. The germline V gene encodes CDR1 SGHAT and CDR2 FQNNGV. V dropped 5 bases and J dropped 9 bases, with 14 bases sitting between them. CDR3 coding DNA: TGTGCCAGCAGCCCCCGCCCCGACAGTTCACCCCTCCACTTT. This translates into CASSPRPDSSPLHF.

This sequence joins TRBV5-1 and TRBJ1-2; no clear D. This CDR3 is 14 amino acids long. V lost 0 bases, J lost 0 bases, and 6 bases lay in between. The germline V gene has CDR1 SGHRS and CDR2 YFSETQ. The CDR3 DNA follows: TGCGCCAGCAGCTTGGGGGGTCCTAACTATGGCTACACCTTC. Encoded protein: CASSLGGPNYGYTF. The full variable domain, with the rest looked up from reference TRBV5-1 and TRBJ1-2, is KAGVTQTPRYLIKTRGQQVTLSCSPISGHRSVSWYQQTPGQGLQFLFEYFSETQRNKGNFPGRFSGRQFSNSRSEMNVSTLELGDSALYLCASSLGGPNYGYTFGSGTRLTVV.

The CDR3 reads CASSSRLIAKNIQYF. The CDR3 DNA is TGTGCCAGCAGCTCAAGACTGATAGCCAAAAACATTCAGTACTTC. The chain has TRBV11-2 and TRBJ2-4, with D uncertain. The CDR3 spans 15 residues. V was pared by 4 bases and J by 0 bases, with 10 bases between. In germline, CDR1 is SGHAT, CDR2 FQNNGV.

This clone was counted a single time. The CDR3 nucleotides are TGTGCCAGCAGCCCTGCGGGGATCCTCCGATATGGCTACACCTTC. Its translation is CASSPAGILRYGYTF. This chain links TRBV28 with TRBJ1-2; D remains ambiguous. The germline V and J ends were trimmed by 6 bases and 5 bases, with 19 bases remaining between them. Germline V CDR1 and CDR2: MDHEN, SYDVKM. The CDR3 is made up of 15 amino acids.

The CDR3 spells CASSPQTDTQYF. The CDR3 DNA reads as TGTGCCAGCAGCCCCCAGACCGATACGCAGTATTTT. This chain joins TRBV7-2 and TRBJ2-3; D not certain. Germline V gene lookup returns CDR1 SGHTA and CDR2 FQGNSA. The CDR3 is 12 amino acids. With 5 bases removed from V and 6 bases from J, the gap between germline ends came to 9 bases.

The chain employs TRBV6-5 and TRBJ2-1, with D uncertain. Trimming pared 2 bases from V and 8 bases from J, leaving 13 bases between. In germline, CDR1 is MNHEY, CDR2 SVGAGI. There are 14 residues in the CDR3. CDR3 sequence reads: CASSYLGIAHEQFF. The CDR3 DNA reads as TGTGCCAGCAGTTACCTGGGTATCGCACATGAGCAGTTCTTC.

This chain connects TRBV25-1 to TRBJ1-2; the D is unclear. Trimming pared 5 bases from V and 5 bases from J, leaving 15 bases between. Germline CDR1 is MGHDK and CDR2 is SYGVNS. The CDR3 consists of 14 residues. The CDR3, as DNA: TGTGCCAGCAGTAAGCCCGGCAGTGGTTATGGCTACACCTTC. It yields the protein CASSKPGSGYGYTF.

The chain has TRBV18 and TRBJ1-2; D not certain. The CDR3 consists of 15 residues. Trimming cost V 0 bases and J 6 bases, with 14 bases left between them. Germline lookup yields CDR1 KGHSH and CDR2 LQKENI. The CDR3 region is CASSPPPGILNGYTF. In nucleotides, the CDR3 is TGTGCCAGCTCACCACCGCCCGGGATCCTGAATGGCTACACCTTC.

Note on this clone: One junction end does not reproduce the germline sequence, and a read error may be involved. The same CDR3 can be traced to other DNA sequences in this sample. The chain is built from TRBV29-1 and TRBJ2-7; TRBD1 matches at 10 bases. The germline V gene has CDR1 SQVTM and CDR2 ANQGSEA. The CDR3 length is 13 residues. CDR3 sequence: CSVGQGGPYEQYF. The CDR3 DNA reads as TGCAGTGTTGGACAGGGGGGTCCCTACGAGCAGTACTTC.

The V call is TRBV30, the J call TRBJ1-6; perhaps TRBD1 as D (6 bases). This CDR3 is 15 amino acids long. V gave up 0 bases and J gave up 9 bases, with 15 bases separating them. Looked up from germline, CDR1 is GTSNPN and CDR2 is SVGIG (reference sequence). DNA of the CDR3: TGTGCCTGGAGTGTACCATTGGGGGGCACTTCACCCCTCCACTTT. The encoded protein is CAWSVPLGGTSPLHF. Full variable domain (missing parts from reference TRBV30 and TRBJ1-6): SQTIHQWPATLVQPVGSPLSLECTVEGTSNPNLYWYRQAAGRGLQLLFYSVGIGQISSEVPQNLSASRPQDRQFILSSKKLLLSDSGFYLCAWSVPLGGTSPLHFGNGTRLTVT.

The rearrangement uses TRBV23-1 and TRBJ2-3, with 8 bases that match TRBD2. TRBV23-1 carries the ORF label, with uncertain function. V trimming: 6 bases; J trimming: 3 bases; junction bases outside the gene matches: 14. The CDR3 is made up of 17 amino acids. This CDR3 reads CASSPGGDLSGTDTQYF. CDR3 sequence (DNA): TGCGCCAGCAGCCCGGGGGGGGACCTTAGCGGTACAGATACGCAGTATTTT.